This T cell receptor (beta chain) was sequenced during a study of PD-1 blockade in classical Hodgkin lymphoma. The study's findings and limits: The baseline diversity of complete responders showed similarity to that of newly diagnosed patients.

Noted time point: cycle 4 day 1 (C4D1), after five to seven weeks of nivolumab. Every single patient, without exception, relapsed after autologous stem cell transplantation, and brentuximab vedotin exposure varied. The assay was immunoSEQ multiplex PCR, and TCRdb's table has in-frame clones only and misses some. The data contain over 60,000 clones, about 89% of them singletons. On this clone: Antigen unknown.

The sequence was collected from a human donor with classical Hodgkin lymphoma. This sample comprised peripheral blood mononuclear cells (PBMCs), obtained before the fourth cycle of nivolumab.

The CDR3 sequence is CASRKLGGSAEKLFF. The CDR3, as DNA: TGTGCCAGCAGAAAATTGGGGGGATCTGCGGAAAAACTGTTTTTT. V is TRBV7-9 and J is TRBJ1-4, with a tentative D call TRBD1 (5 bases). CDR3 size: 15 residues. Trimming pared 6 bases from V and 8 bases from J, leaving 19 bases between. Germline loops: CDR1 SEHNR, CDR2 FQNEAQ (reference sequence).